Reported below is one T cell receptor (beta chain). The target antigen is unknown. The entry originates in a study of cytomegalovirus exposure and HLA in healthy donors. Study findings and constraints: Earlier analysis yielded a pattern in which most TCR beta V segments were productive about 87% or about 30% of the time. A classifier reportedly called cytomegalovirus status with high sensitivity and specificity. 16,951 TCR beta sequences were associated with HLA alleles at 0.05 false discovery rate in a later analysis.

Amplification used 60 Vbeta primers and 13 Jbeta primers. The data were produced by immunoSEQ multiplex PCR, yet TCRdb's version contains in-frame clones alone and is incomplete. The table records about 62,000 clones, 75% of them present only once. Germline lookup yields CDR1 SGHDN and CDR2 FVKESK. This CDR3 region has 12 residues. This receptor was obtained from a man between 60 and 75 years old in good health and CMV-seropositive. The specimen sequenced was PBMCs. The chain couples TRBV14 to TRBJ1-6; 9 bases map to TRBD1. The CDR3 loop is CKQGASNSPLHF. As DNA, the CDR3 is TGTAAACAGGGGGCAAGTAATTCACCCCTCCACTTT.